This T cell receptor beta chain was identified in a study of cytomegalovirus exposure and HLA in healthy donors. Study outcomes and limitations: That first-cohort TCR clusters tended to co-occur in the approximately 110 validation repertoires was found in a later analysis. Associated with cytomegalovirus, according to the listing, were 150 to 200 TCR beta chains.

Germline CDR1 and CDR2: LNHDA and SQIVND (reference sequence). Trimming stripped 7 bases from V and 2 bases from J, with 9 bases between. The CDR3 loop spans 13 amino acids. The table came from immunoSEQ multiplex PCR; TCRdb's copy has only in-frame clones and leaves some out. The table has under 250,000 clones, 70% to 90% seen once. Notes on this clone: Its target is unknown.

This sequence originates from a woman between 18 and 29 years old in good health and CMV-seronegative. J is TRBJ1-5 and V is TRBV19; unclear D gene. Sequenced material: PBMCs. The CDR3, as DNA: TGTGCCAGTACTGTCACAGGCAATCAGCCCCAGCATTTT. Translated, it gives CASTVTGNQPQHF.